Listed here is a single T cell receptor (beta chain). In the original analysis: Estimation of nucleated cell counts relied on the amplification of reference gene primers. The data were produced by immunoSEQ multiplex PCR, yet TCRdb's version contains in-frame clones alone and is incomplete. V and J calls and clone size are those listed in that table; D and trimming were worked out from the DNA. Among over 350,000 clones listed, 88% were seen once. Individuals drawn from 20 to 30 US areas were about 18 to 95 years old. The data stem from a study of blood T cell repertoires in COVID-19. This CDR3 spans 13 amino acids. With V trimmed by 11 bases and J by 0 bases, 6 bases remained unmatched. The germline CDR1 and CDR2 sequences are SNHLY and FYNNEI.

The sequencing sample was made of PBMCs or T cells enriched from blood (not recorded which). The chain couples TRBV2 to TRBJ1-1; 7 nucleotides agree with TRBD1. The sequence was obtained from a woman in her 30s with acute COVID-19. The DNA for the CDR3 is TGTGCCGGTTGGACAGGAATGAACACTGAAGCTTTCTTT. Its translation is CAGWTGMNTEAFF.